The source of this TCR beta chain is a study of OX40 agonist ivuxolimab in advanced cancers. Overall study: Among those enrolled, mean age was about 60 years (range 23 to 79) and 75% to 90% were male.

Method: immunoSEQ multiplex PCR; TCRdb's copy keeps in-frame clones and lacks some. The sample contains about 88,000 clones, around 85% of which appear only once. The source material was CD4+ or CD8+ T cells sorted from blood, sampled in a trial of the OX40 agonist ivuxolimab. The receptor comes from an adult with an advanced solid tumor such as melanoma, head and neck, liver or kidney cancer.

The CDR3 reads CASSLAADTQYF. CDR3 DNA: TGTGCCAGCAGCTTAGCCGCAGATACGCAGTATTTT. J is TRBJ2-3 and V is TRBV11-3; D unclear. The V gene's germline CDR1 is SGHNT and CDR2 YENEEA. This CDR3 is built from 12 residues. The ends were cut back, 1 base at V and 4 bases at J, with 3 bases in the middle. The complete variable domain, with remaining parts taken from reference TRBV11-3 and TRBJ2-3, reads EAGVVQSPRYKIIEKKQPVAFWCNPISGHNTLYWYLQNLGQGPELLIRYENEEAVDDSQLPKDRFSAERLKGVDSTLKIQPAELGDSAVYLCASSLAADTQYFGPGTRLTVL.